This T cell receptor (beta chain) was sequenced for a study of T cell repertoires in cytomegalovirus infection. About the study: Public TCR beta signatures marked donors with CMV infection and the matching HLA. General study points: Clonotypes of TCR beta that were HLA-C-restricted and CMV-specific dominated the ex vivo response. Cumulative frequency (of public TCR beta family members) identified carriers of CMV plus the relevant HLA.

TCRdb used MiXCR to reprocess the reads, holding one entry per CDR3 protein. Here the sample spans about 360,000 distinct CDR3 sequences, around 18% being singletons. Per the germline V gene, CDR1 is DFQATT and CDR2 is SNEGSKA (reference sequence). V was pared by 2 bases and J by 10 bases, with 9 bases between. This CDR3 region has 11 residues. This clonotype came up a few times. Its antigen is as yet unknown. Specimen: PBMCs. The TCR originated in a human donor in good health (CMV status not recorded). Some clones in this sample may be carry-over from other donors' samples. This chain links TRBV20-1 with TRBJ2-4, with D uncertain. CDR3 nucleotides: TGCAGTGCTAGAATAAATACTATTCAGTACTTC. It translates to CSARINTIQYF.